Listed here are 10 T cell receptor beta chains from one sample, sequenced in a study of shared clonotypes between healthy human individuals. TCRdb's table, derived via immunoSEQ multiplex PCR, lists solely in-frame clones and lacks some. Counted here are more than 2,000,000 clones, 90% to 95% occurring once; the ten biggest clones make up about 0.13%. Source material: naive CD4+ T cells sorted from blood. The subset denotes: CD45RA+ positively selected. Receptor source: a man between 18 and 35 years old in good health.

This CDR3 reads CACGGTNRGYEQYF. For the CDR3, the DNA is TGTGCCTGTGGGGGGACGAACAGGGGCTACGAGCAGTACTTC. The chain has TRBV30 and TRBJ2-7; D possibly corresponds to TRBD1 (7 bases). The germline V and J ends were trimmed by 6 bases and 3 bases, with 18 bases remaining between them. Germline CDR1 GTSNPN, CDR2 SVGIG (reference sequence). This CDR3 comprises 14 residues.

The chain uses TRBV7-8 and TRBJ1-1; D ambiguous. The CDR3 spans 16 residues. V shed 5 bases and J shed 2 bases, with 18 bases lying between them. The germline V gene encodes CDR1 SGHVS and CDR2 FQNEAQ. CDR3 residues: CASSPAYRAANTEAFF. CDR3 bases: TGTGCCAGCAGCCCCGCGTACCGAGCGGCCAACACTGAAGCTTTCTTT.

This chain links TRBV30 with TRBJ1-2; D is uncertain. This CDR3 is built from 14 residues. Trimming took off 7 bases at V and 7 bases at J, with 22 bases between the two ends. The germline V gene encodes CDR1 GTSNPN and CDR2 SVGIG (reference sequence). CDR3 DNA sequence: TGTGCCTACCAAAGGACCTCCCTGGGCGGTGGCTACACCTTC. It is translated as CAYQRTSLGGGYTF. Variable domain in full (rest from reference TRBV30 and TRBJ1-2): SQTIHQWPATLVQPVGSPLSLECTVEGTSNPNLYWYRQAAGRGLQLLFYSVGIGQISSEVPQNLSASRPQDRQFILSSKKLLLSDSGFYLCAYQRTSLGGGYTFGSGTRLTVV.

This rearrangement joins TRBV5-1 to TRBJ1-6; 9 nucleotides match TRBD1. Germline values: CDR1 SGHRS, CDR2 YFSETQ. The CDR3 is 15 amino acids. V dropped 3 bases and J dropped 9; count of bases not matched to a gene: 7. Here the CDR3 reads CASSSGQGGTSPLHF. In nucleotides, the CDR3 is TGCGCCAGCAGCTCGGGACAGGGAGGTACTTCACCCCTCCACTTT.

V is TRBV6-4 and J is TRBJ2-4; TRBD1 matches 8 bases. CDR3 length: 16 residues. Losses at the gene ends were 4 bases for V and 0 bases for J; bases not matched to a gene: 5. The germline gives CDR1 MRHNA, CDR2 SNTAGT. The CDR3 is CASSGETGAAKNIQYF. In DNA, the CDR3 is TGTGCCAGCAGTGGCGAGACAGGGGCAGCCAAAAACATTCAGTACTTC.

The V gene is TRBV7-9, the J gene TRBJ1-1, with no clear D. With 2 bases removed from V and 4 bases from J, the gap between germline ends came to 8 bases. The germline CDR1 and CDR2 sequences are SEHNR and FQNEAQ (reference sequence). The CDR3 has 13 residues. CDR3 sequence: CASSLQLGTEAFF. DNA of the CDR3: TGTGCCAGCAGCTTACAACTCGGCACTGAAGCTTTCTTT. Using reference TRBV7-9 and TRBJ1-1 for the parts outside the CDR3, the full variable domain is DTGVSQNPRHKITKRGQNVTFRCDPISEHNRLYWYRQTLGQGPEFLTYFQNEAQLEKSRLLSDRFSAERPKGSFSTLEIQRTEQGDSAMYLCASSLQLGTEAFFGQGTRLTVV.

The chain recombines TRBV4-3 with TRBJ2-5, with D hard to call. The CDR3 runs to 15 residues. Trimming took off 1 base at V and 3 bases at J, with 12 bases between the two ends. Germline loops: CDR1 LGHNA, CDR2 YSLEER. This CDR3 is CASSQGVRPKETQYF. CDR3 nucleotides: TGCGCCAGCAGCCAAGGTGTGAGACCTAAAGAGACCCAGTACTTC.

The chain links TRBV18 to TRBJ2-1; D is undetermined. V dropped 6 bases and J dropped 3 bases, with 15 bases sitting between them. Germline CDR1 is KGHSH and CDR2 is LQKENI. This CDR3 region has 15 residues. CDR3 region: CASSLTGSIYNEQFF. As DNA, the CDR3 is TGTGCCAGCTCCCTAACTGGGTCCATCTACAATGAGCAGTTCTTC.

This sequence joins TRBV5-1 and TRBJ2-3; D possibly corresponds to TRBD1 (6 bases). The CDR3 loop spans 15 amino acids. Germline V gene sequence: CDR1 SGHRS, CDR2 YFSETQ. Trimming shortened V by 4 bases and J by 2 bases, and 14 bases separated the two germline ends. The DNA of the CDR3 is TGCGCCAGCAGCCCGGGGACAAAAATCACAGATACGCAGTATTTT. Translation gives CASSPGTKITDTQYF.

Written as DNA, the CDR3 is TGTGCCAGCAGTGAACGGCGGGGGGTGACAGATACGCAGTATTTT. As protein: CASSERRGVTDTQYF. The gene calls are TRBV2 and TRBJ2-3, with 8 bases lining up with TRBD2. The CDR3 is made up of 15 amino acids. Germline V gene data show CDR1 as SNHLY and CDR2 as FYNNEI. J was trimmed by 3 bases and V by 2 bases; bases with no gene match: 4.